The 8 T cell receptor beta chains reported below all come from one sample, sequenced in a study of T cell repertoires in cytomegalovirus infection. TCRdb reprocessed the reads with MiXCR, giving one entry per CDR3 protein. The sample lists 270,000 or so distinct CDR3 sequences, around 15% occurring once. Sequencing used CD8+ T cells from PBMCs. The receptors shown here come from a human donor in good health (CMV status not recorded). Some clones in this sample may be carry-over from other donors' samples.

This clonotype was observed at least ten times. The genes are TRBV7-2 and TRBJ2-1, with no clear D. The germline V and J ends were trimmed by 1 base and 8 bases, with 9 bases remaining between them. Germline loops: CDR1 SGHTA, CDR2 FQGNSA. The CDR3 has 13 residues. CDR3 in amino acids: CASSLVPTYEQFF. The DNA for the CDR3 is TGTGCCAGCAGCTTAGTTCCGACTTATGAGCAGTTCTTC.

This clonotype was seen repeatedly, ten times or more. The chain has TRBV2 and TRBJ2-7; the D is unclear. V was cut by 3 bases and J by 1 base, with 10 bases left in between. The CDR3 contains 14 residues. Germline V gives CDR1 SNHLY, CDR2 FYNNEI. The DNA of the CDR3 is TGTGCCAGCAGTGACTACCCCCAATCCTACGAGCAGTACTTC. Amino acids: CASSDYPQSYEQYF.

The rearrangement uses TRBV6-2 or TRBV6-3 and TRBJ2-2; D is possibly TRBD2 (6 bases). The germline gives CDR1 MNHEY, CDR2 SVGEGT. The CDR3 extends over 13 amino acids. With 7 bases removed from V and 11 bases from J, the gap between germline ends came to 17 bases. The CDR3 bases are TGTGCCAGCAAACGGGGACTCTACCTCGAGCTGTTTTTT. It specifies CASKRGLYLELFF.

This clonotype was seen ten or more times. The CDR3 DNA is TGTGCCAGCACTGCCCGCGGCGGTACTTACAATGAGCAGTTCTTC. It codes for CASTARGGTYNEQFF. The chain recombines TRBV6-1 with TRBJ2-1; D is undetermined. The germline gives CDR1 MNHNS, CDR2 SASEGT. The CDR3 covers 15 residues. Trimming pared 7 bases from V and 4 bases from J, leaving 17 bases between.

The rearrangement uses TRBV5-4 and TRBJ2-2, with D perhaps matching TRBD2 (6 bases). Per the germline V gene, CDR1 is SGHNT and CDR2 is YYREEE (reference sequence). The length of the CDR3 is 15 residues. V lost 4 bases, J lost 3 bases, and 13 bases lay in between. Here the CDR3 DNA reads TGTGCCAGCAGCCCGCGGGGCATCGACACCGGGGAGCTGTTTTTT. Translated: CASSPRGIDTGELFF.

This chain links TRBV6-2 or TRBV6-3 with TRBJ2-7; D remains ambiguous. The V end was cut by 3 bases, the J end by 2 bases, with 14 bases between. Germline CDR1 is MNHEY and CDR2 is SVGEGT. CDR3 size: 15 residues. The CDR3 region is CASSYGRSIAYEQYF. For the CDR3, the DNA is TGTGCCAGCAGTTATGGCAGGTCAATCGCCTACGAGCAGTACTTC.

In this sample, this clonotype turned up many times. The V gene is TRBV7-9, the J gene TRBJ1-1, with 12 bases identical to TRBD1. Germline V gene lookup returns CDR1 SEHNR and CDR2 FQNEAQ (reference sequence). The CDR3 covers 17 residues. With V trimmed by 2 bases and J by 3 bases, 7 bases remained unmatched. This chain's CDR3 is CASSLTGQGAGYTEAFF. DNA for the CDR3: TGTGCCAGCAGCTTAACGGGACAGGGGGCCGGATACACTGAAGCTTTCTTT. The full variable domain, completed using reference TRBV7-9 and TRBJ1-1, is DTGVSQNPRHKITKRGQNVTFRCDPISEHNRLYWYRQTLGQGPEFLTYFQNEAQLEKSRLLSDRFSAERPKGSFSTLEIQRTEQGDSAMYLCASSLTGQGAGYTEAFFGQGTRLTVV.

V and J are TRBV28 and TRBJ2-7, with 9 bases identical to TRBD2. Germline assignment: CDR1 MDHEN and CDR2 SYDVKM. The CDR3 has 14 residues. After removal of 3 bases from V and 4 bases from J, the junction contained 4 bases not matched to a gene. The DNA of the CDR3 is TGTGCCAGCAGTTTTGCGCGGGGGGGATACGAGCAGTACTTC. As protein: CASSFARGGYEQYF.